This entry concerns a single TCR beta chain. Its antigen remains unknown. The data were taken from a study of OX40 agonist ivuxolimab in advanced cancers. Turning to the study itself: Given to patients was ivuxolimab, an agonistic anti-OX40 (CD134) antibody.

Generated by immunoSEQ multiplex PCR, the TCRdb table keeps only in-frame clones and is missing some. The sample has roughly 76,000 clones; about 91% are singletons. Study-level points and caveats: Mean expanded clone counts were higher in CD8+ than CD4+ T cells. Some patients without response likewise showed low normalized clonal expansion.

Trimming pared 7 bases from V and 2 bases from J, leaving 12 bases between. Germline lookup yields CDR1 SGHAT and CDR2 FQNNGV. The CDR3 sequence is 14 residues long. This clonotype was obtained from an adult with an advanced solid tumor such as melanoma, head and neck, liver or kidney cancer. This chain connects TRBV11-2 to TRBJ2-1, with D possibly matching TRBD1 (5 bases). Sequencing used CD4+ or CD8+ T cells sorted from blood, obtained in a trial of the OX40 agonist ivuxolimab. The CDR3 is CASTKMGPYNEQFF. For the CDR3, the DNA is TGTGCCAGCACCAAGATGGGGCCCTACAATGAGCAGTTCTTC.